Detailed here is one T cell receptor beta chain. The data stem from a study of blood T cell repertoires in COVID-19. Study details: Acute and convalescent COVID-19 specimens originated in the United States, Italy and Spain.

Sequenced by immunoSEQ multiplex PCR; TCRdb stores in-frame clones only, minus some. The sample lists some 97,000 clones, less than 95% seen once, with 5.1% in the top ten. Germline CDR1 is SGHRS and CDR2 is YFSETQ. This CDR3 is 14 amino acids long. The V segment lost 0 bases and the J segment 11 bases; nucleotides outside the gene matches: 5. V usage is TRBV5-1 and J usage is TRBJ1-1, with 12 bases matching TRBD1. The sample consisted of peripheral blood. The receptor's source is a man aged 45 to 65 with acute or convalescent COVID-19. The CDR3 here is CASSLEGQGAGAFF. CDR3 sequence (DNA): TGCGCCAGCAGCTTGGAGGGACAGGGGGCCGGGGCTTTCTTT.